These 6 T cell receptor beta chains originate from one sample sequenced in a study of immune characterization of retroperitoneal liposarcoma. Each CDR3 protein is one row after TCRdb ran MiXCR on the PCR reads. The sample includes about 12,000 distinct CDR3 sequences, roughly 26% of them seen just once. The sequencing input was tumor tissue. These receptors were obtained from a female donor with retroperitoneal liposarcoma.

In this sample, this clonotype is medium-sized. The rearrangement joins TRBV11-3 to TRBJ2-5, with TRBD1 matching 9 bases. The J call may be mistaken, given a closer DNA end match to TRBJ2-7. Germline values: CDR1 SGHNT, CDR2 YENEEA. The CDR3 has 13 amino acids. The CDR3, as DNA: TGTGCCAGCAGCCAGGGACAGGGAGGCGAGCAGTACTTC. Translated: CASSQGQGGEQYF.

This clonotype was picked up many times. This chain links TRBV11-1 with TRBJ2-1, with a weak D call TRBD2 (7 bases). The V gene's germline CDR1 is SGHAT and CDR2 FQDESV (reference sequence). The V end lost 7 bases, the J end lost 0 bases, and 16 bases lay between the germline ends. The CDR3 spans 16 residues. CDR3 protein: CASTEDGGPSYNEQFF. The CDR3 nucleotides read TGTGCCAGCACCGAAGACGGGGGGCCCTCCTACAATGAGCAGTTCTTC.

The chain combines TRBV27 with TRBJ1-5; D is perhaps TRBD1 (5 bases). The CDR3 contains 17 residues. CDR1 is MNHEY, CDR2 SMNVEV, per germline (reference sequence). The V end was cut by 2 bases, the J end by 4 bases, with 18 bases between. The CDR3 here is CASSLRSFGGLNQPQHF. Here the CDR3 DNA reads TGTGCCAGCAGTTTAAGGAGTTTTGGGGGGTTGAATCAGCCCCAGCATTTT.

Concerning this clonotype: One end of the junction varies from germline; a read error may be responsible. This chain connects TRBV6-2 or TRBV6-3 to TRBJ1-2; the match to TRBD1 covers 11 bases. CDR1 is MNHEY, CDR2 SVGEGT, per germline. This CDR3 has 15 amino acids. CDR3 bases: TGTGCCAGCAGTTACCGGGACAGGGGGAACTATGTCTACACCTTC. This gives the protein CASSYRDRGNYVYTF.

Note on this clonotype: This CDR3 fails to terminate in the conserved phenylalanine or tryptophan, so it likely reflects a read error. It is unclear where the CDR3 begins or ends on the DNA, so no DNA is shown, and the CDR3 is as TCRdb lists it. V is TRBV6-1 and J is TRBJ2-3; the tabulated D call, TRBD2, remains unverified against the DNA. The CDR3 region is 13 residues in length, termini included. Germline CDR1 is MNHNS and CDR2 is SASEGT. The chain's CDR3 is CASSGGGKRPSSS.

The table lists this clonotype with a few counts. CDR3 DNA: TGTGCCAGCAGTCACACAGTTGATGGCTACACCTTC. This gives the protein CASSHTVDGYTF. This rearrangement joins TRBV6-1 to TRBJ1-2; D not certain. The length of the CDR3 is 12 residues. V gave up 5 bases and J gave up 6 bases, with 10 bases separating them. Germline CDR1 is MNHNS and CDR2 is SASEGT.